The source of this TCR beta chain is a study of control samples from healthy donors and cancer patients. Method: immunoSEQ multiplex PCR; TCRdb's copy keeps in-frame clones and lacks some. This table holds 190,000 or so clones, roughly 93% found once. The CDR3 has 14 amino acids. In germline, CDR1 is SQVTM, CDR2 ANQGSEA. The J segment lost 3 bases and the V segment lost 7 bases, leaving 9 bases of the junction unmatched. V usage is TRBV29-1 and J usage is TRBJ1-1; 9 bases map to TRBD1. This sequence originates from a man aged 18 to 35 in good health. Input material: blood. DNA of the CDR3: TGCAGCGCTTACGAACAGGGGGCCCACACTGAAGCTTTCTTT. Its protein is CSAYEQGAHTEAFF.